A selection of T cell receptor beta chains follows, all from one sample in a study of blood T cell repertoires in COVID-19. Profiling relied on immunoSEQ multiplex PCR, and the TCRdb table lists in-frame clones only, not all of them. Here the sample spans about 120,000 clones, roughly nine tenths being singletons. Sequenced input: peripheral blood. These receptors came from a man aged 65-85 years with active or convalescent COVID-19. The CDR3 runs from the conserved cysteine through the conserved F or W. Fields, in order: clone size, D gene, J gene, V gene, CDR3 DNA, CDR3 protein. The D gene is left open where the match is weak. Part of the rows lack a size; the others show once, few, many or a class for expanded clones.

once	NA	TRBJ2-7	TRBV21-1	TGTGCCAGCAGCGAACCACCCGGGACTAGCGGGCCCTTGAGCTCCTACGAGCAGTACTTC	CASSEPPGTSGPLSSYEQYF
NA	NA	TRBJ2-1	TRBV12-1	TGTGCCAGCAGCTTTACGGGAGCGGAAAATGAGCAGTTCTTC	CASSFTGAENEQFF
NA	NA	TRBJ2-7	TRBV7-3	TGTGCCAGCAGCTTATCTGGGGGCGGATCCTACGAGCAGTACTTC	CASSLSGGGSYEQYF
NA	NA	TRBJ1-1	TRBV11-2	TGTGCCAGCAGCTTACTAAGGGGGACTGAAGCTTTCTTT	CASSLLRGTEAFF
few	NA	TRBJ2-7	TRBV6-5	TGTGCCAGCAGTTACTCGTCCAGGGTGTATACCTACGAGCAGTACTTC	CASSYSSRVYTYEQYF
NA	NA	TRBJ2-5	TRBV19	TGTGCCAGTAGTACCGCGGAGACCCAGTACTTC	CASSTAETQYF
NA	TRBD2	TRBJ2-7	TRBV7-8	TGTGCCAGCAGATCAGGAAGCGGGAGCGGCGAGCAGTACTTC	CASRSGSGSGEQYF
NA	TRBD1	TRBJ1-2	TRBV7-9	TGTGCCAGCAGCGCCGGCAGGGGGCTAGGCTACACCTTC	CASSAGRGLGYTF
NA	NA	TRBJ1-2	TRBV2	TGTGCCAGCTTAGGCAGGAAAGATGTTAACTATGGCTACACCTTC	CASLGRKDVNYGYTF
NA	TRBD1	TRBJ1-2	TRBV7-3	TGTGCCAGCAGCATCGACAGGGGAGGCTATGGCTACACCTTC	CASSIDRGGYGYTF
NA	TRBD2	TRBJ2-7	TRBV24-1	TGTGCCACCAGTGAGTCCGGGACTACTGTACTACGGGAGCAGTACTTC	CATSESGTTVLREQYF
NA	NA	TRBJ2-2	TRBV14	TGTGCCAGCAGCATTTCGAATGGCAACGGGGAGCTGTTTTTT	CASSISNGNGELFF
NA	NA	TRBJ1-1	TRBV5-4	TGTGCCAGCAGCTTGATGGGGAGCACTGAAGCTTTCTTT	CASSLMGSTEAFF
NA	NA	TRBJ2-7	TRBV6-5	TGTGCCAGCAGTTATGGGGCAGGGTCCACCTACGAGCAGTACTTC	CASSYGAGSTYEQYF
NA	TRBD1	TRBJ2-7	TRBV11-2	TGTGCCAGCAGCCAACCCGGGACAGGATTGTTATACGAGCAGTACTTC	CASSQPGTGLLYEQYF
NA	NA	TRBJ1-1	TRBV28	TGTGCCAGCAGTCCCGCCCCTAGGGCAGGGGTGAACACTGAAGCTTTCTTT	CASSPAPRAGVNTEAFF
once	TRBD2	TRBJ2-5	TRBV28	TGTGCCAGCAGTGAAGCGGGAGGGCCTCAAGAGACCCAGTACTTC	CASSEAGGPQETQYF
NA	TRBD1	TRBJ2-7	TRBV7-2	TGTGCCAGCAGCTTTAAAACAGGGGCTAGCTACGAGCAGTACTTC	CASSFKTGASYEQYF
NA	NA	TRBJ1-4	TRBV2	TGTGCCAGCAACCCCGGGAATGAAAAACTGTTTTTT	CASNPGNEKLFF
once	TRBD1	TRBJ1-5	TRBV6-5	TGTGCCAGCAGGACAGGGTATAGCAATCAGCCCCAGCATTTT	CASRTGYSNQPQHF
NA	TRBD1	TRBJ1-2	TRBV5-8	TGTGCCAGCAGCCATGGGACAGGGGTGTTTGACTATGGCTACACCTTC	CASSHGTGVFDYGYTF
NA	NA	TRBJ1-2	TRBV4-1	TGCGCCAGCAGCCAAGAGGAGAGGGTTAACTATGGCTACACCTTC	CASSQEERVNYGYTF
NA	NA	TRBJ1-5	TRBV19	TGTGCCAGTAGTATCAGGGACAACAATCAGCCCCAGCATTTT	CASSIRDNNQPQHF
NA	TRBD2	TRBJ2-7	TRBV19	TGTGCCAGTAGTATAGATGGTAGCGGGAGACGCGGCGAGCAGTACTTC	CASSIDGSGRRGEQYF
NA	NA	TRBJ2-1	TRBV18	TGTGCCAGCTCACCCGGGACACTGGACAATGAGCAGTTCTTC	CASSPGTLDNEQFF
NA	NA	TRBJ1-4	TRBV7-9	TGTGCCAGCAGCTTAGGTGCGCAGGAACAAAAACTGTTTTTT	CASSLGAQEQKLFF
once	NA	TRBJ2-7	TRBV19	TGTGCCAGTAGTAACAGAGAATACGAGCAGTACTTC	CASSNREYEQYF
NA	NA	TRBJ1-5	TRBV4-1	TGCGCCAGCAGCCAAGATGGGGGCAGGGGAAGTCAGCCCCAGCATTTT	CASSQDGGRGSQPQHF
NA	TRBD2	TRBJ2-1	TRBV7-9	TGTGCCAGCAGCTTATCTCCCCTAGCGGGTTACAATGAGCAGTTCTTC	CASSLSPLAGYNEQFF
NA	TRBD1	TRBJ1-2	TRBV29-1	TGCAGCACCCGGGACAGGGGCCTCTATGGCTACACCTTC	CSTRDRGLYGYTF
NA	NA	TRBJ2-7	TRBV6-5	TGTGCCAGCAGTTACCTGGCAGGGAGGAGCTCCTACGAGCAGTACTTC	CASSYLAGRSSYEQYF
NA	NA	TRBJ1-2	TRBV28	TGTGCCAGCAGTTTTAGAGGGCATGGCTACACCTTC	CASSFRGHGYTF
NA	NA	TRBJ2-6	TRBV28	TGTGCCAGCAGTTCGCTGAGCTCTGGGGCCAACGTCCTGACTTTC	CASSSLSSGANVLTF
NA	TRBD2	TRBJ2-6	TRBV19	TGTGCCAGTAGTATGGTGGCGGGAGCTGGGGCCAACGTCCTGACTTTC	CASSMVAGAGANVLTF
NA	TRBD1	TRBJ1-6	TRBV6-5	TGTGCCAGCAGTTATGGGACAGGGAATTCACCCCTCCACTTT	CASSYGTGNSPLHF
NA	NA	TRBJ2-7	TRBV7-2	TGTGCCAGCAGCGTAGCCAGCGGAGACTACGAGCAGTACTTC	CASSVASGDYEQYF
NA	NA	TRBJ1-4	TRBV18	TGTGCCAGCTCACCAACGGGTGGAACTAATGAAAAACTGTTTTTT	CASSPTGGTNEKLFF
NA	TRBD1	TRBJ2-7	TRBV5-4	TGTGCCAGCAGCTCGGGGGACAGGGGAAGAAACGAGCAGTACTTC	CASSSGDRGRNEQYF
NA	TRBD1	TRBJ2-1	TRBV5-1	TGCGCCAGCAGCTCGACAGGGGGTTCGTACAATGAGCAGTTCTTC	CASSSTGGSYNEQFF